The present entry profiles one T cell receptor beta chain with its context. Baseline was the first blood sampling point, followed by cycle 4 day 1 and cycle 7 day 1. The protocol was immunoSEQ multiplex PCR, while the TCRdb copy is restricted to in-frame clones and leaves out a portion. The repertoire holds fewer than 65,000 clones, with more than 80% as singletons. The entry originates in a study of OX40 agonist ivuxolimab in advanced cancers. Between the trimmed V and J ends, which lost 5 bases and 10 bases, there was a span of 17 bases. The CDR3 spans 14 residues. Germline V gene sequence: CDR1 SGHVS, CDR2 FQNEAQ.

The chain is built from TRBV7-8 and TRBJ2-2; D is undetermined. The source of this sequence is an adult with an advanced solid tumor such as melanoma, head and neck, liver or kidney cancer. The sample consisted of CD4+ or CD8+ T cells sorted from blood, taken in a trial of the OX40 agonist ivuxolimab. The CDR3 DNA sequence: TGTGCCAGCAGCCGCAGATTCTCCTTAGAGGAGCTGTTTTTT. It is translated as CASSRRFSLEELFF.